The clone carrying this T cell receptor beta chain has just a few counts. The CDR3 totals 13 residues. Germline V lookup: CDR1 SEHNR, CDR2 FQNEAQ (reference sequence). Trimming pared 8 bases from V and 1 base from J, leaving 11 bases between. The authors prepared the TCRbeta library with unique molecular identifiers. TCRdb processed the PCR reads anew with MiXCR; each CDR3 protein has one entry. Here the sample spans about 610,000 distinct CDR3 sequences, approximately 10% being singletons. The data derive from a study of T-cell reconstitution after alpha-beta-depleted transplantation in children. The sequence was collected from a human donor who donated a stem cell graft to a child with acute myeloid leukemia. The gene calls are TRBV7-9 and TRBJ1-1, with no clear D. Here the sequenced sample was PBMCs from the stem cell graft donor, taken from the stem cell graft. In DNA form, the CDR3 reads TGTGCCAGCCTAGAGACACCGAACACTGAAGCTTTCTTT. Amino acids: CASLETPNTEAFF.